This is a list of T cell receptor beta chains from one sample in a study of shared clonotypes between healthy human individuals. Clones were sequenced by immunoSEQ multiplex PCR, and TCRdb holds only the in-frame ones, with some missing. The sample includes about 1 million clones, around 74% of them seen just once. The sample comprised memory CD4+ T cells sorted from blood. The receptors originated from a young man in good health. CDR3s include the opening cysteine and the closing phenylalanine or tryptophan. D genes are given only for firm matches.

CSVAYGGPNTEAFF TRBJ1-1 NA TRBV29-1
CATSRDLASGDWGGTQYF TRBJ2-3 TRBD2 TRBV15
CASGLGRGKTDTQYF TRBJ2-3 NA TRBV12-5
CASSLLSSYEQYF TRBJ2-7 NA TRBV5-1
CAWSVHAPAEAFF TRBJ1-1 NA TRBV30
CASSLGRGTVYEQYF TRBJ2-7 NA TRBV5-1
CASSQGLQPQHF TRBJ1-5 NA TRBV6-1
CASSLTGKGIGEQFF TRBJ2-1 NA TRBV5-1
CASSLPPGTGATGYTF TRBJ1-2 TRBD1 TRBV11-3
CASSDLAGGPNEQFF TRBJ2-1 TRBD2 TRBV6-4
CASRGDRNSNQPQHF TRBJ1-5 TRBD1 TRBV10-2
CASSRGAGGSNQPQHF TRBJ1-5 TRBD1 TRBV13
CASSLWAGTAANYGYTF TRBJ1-2 TRBD1 TRBV27
CASSRSGSHAYEQYF TRBJ2-7 TRBD2 TRBV18
CASSLDQPYYGYTF TRBJ1-2 NA TRBV11-2
CSARGTYEQYF TRBJ2-7 NA TRBV20-1
CAWSVRRNTEAFF TRBJ1-1 NA TRBV30
CASSFRQGQNIQYF TRBJ2-4 TRBD1 TRBV19
CSVEGSIGTEAFF TRBJ1-1 NA TRBV29-1
CASAASSNTGELFF TRBJ2-2 NA TRBV2
CASMGTRNPYGYTF TRBJ1-2 NA TRBV2
CASSQVRGAPSGKLFF TRBJ1-4 NA TRBV4-3
CASSLVGVGPYEQYF TRBJ2-7 NA TRBV5-1
CATSKNDRGYEQYF TRBJ2-7 TRBD1 TRBV7-8
CASSLGQGNSPLHF TRBJ1-6 NA TRBV5-6
CAIRDRGRANTEAFF TRBJ1-1 TRBD1 TRBV28
CASSYTRDQPQHF TRBJ1-5 NA TRBV7-2
CASSLESHYPYEQYF TRBJ2-7 NA TRBV7-2
CASSREVTSGKETQYF TRBJ2-5 TRBD2 TRBV4-3